Shown below are 13 T cell receptor beta chains from a single sample sequenced in a study of response to subunit inactivated influenza vaccine. TCRdb used MiXCR to reprocess the RT-PCR reads, holding one entry per CDR3 protein. The repertoire holds about 520,000 distinct CDR3 sequences, approximately 7.8% seen once, with roughly 13% in the top ten. The material sequenced was PBMCs from blood, taken around 25 months after vaccination. All receptors derive from a man aged 50 to 69 who received an inactivated influenza vaccine.

This clonotype was seen a few times. The chain couples TRBV9 to TRBJ2-7; D might be TRBD2 (5 bases). Germline loops: CDR1 SGDLS, CDR2 YYNGEE. V was cut by 0 bases and J by 0 bases, with 10 bases left in between. The CDR3 loop spans 15 amino acids. The CDR3 DNA follows: TGTGCCAGCAGCGTAGACGGGGTATCCTCCTACGAGCAGTACTTC. Amino acids: CASSVDGVSSYEQYF.

This clonotype was seen more than once but under ten times. The rearrangement joins TRBV20-1 to TRBJ1-1, with TRBD1 matching over 8 bases. V was clipped by 0 bases and J by 7 bases; unmatched bases: 19. There are 18 residues in the CDR3. Germline CDR1 DFQATT, CDR2 SNEGSKA (reference sequence). The CDR3 loop is CSARDIRKGRGLRSEAFF. CDR3 DNA: TGCAGTGCTAGAGATATTAGGAAAGGCAGGGGGCTAAGGAGTGAAGCTTTCTTT.

This clonotype was recorded a few times. The genes are TRBV4-1 and TRBJ2-1; tentative D call: TRBD1 (6 bases). Germline V gene lookup returns CDR1 MGHRA and CDR2 YSYEKL. The CDR3 consists of 16 residues. Trimming removed 4 bases from V and 0 bases from J, with 13 bases in between. This CDR3 is CASSPLQGISYNEQFF. The CDR3 nucleotides read TGCGCCAGCAGCCCACTACAGGGAATCTCCTACAATGAGCAGTTCTTC.

V gene TRBV19 combines with J gene TRBJ2-7; D gene uncertain. There are 13 residues in the CDR3. Trimming pared 3 bases from V and 3 bases from J, leaving 9 bases between. Germline CDR1 is LNHDA and CDR2 is SQIVND (reference sequence). The CDR3 is CASSISLHYEQYF. The CDR3 DNA follows: TGTGCCAGTAGTATCTCCCTTCACTACGAGCAGTACTTC.

The chain has TRBV18 and TRBJ2-3; 10 positions match TRBD2. Germline V CDR1 and CDR2: KGHSH, LQKENI. The CDR3 is 15 amino acids. The junction had 4 bases not matched to a gene; V was cut back by 5 bases and J by 2 bases. CDR3: CASSEREGFTDTQYF. DNA of the CDR3: TGTGCCAGCTCAGAGCGGGAGGGCTTCACAGATACGCAGTATTTT.

Ten or more counts support this clonotype. The V call is TRBV4-3, the J call TRBJ2-2; 7 positions agree with TRBD1. V dropped 4 bases and J dropped 1; count of bases not matched to a gene: 6. Germline V gives CDR1 LGHNA, CDR2 YSLEER. The CDR3 totals 16 residues. CDR3 DNA sequence: TGCGCCAGCAGCCGTTTAGGGACAGTGAACACCGGGGAGCTGTTTTTT. It translates to CASSRLGTVNTGELFF.

This clonotype came up a few times. The chain uses TRBV13 and TRBJ2-2; D not certain. Trimming took off 5 bases at V and 5 bases at J, with 9 bases between the two ends. Germline loops: CDR1 PRHDT, CDR2 FYEKMQ (reference sequence). This CDR3 has 13 amino acids. DNA of the CDR3: TGTGCCAGCAGCCCGCCGCTAACCGGGGAGCTGTTTTTT. Translating gives CASSPPLTGELFF.

This clonotype has just a few counts. The J gene is TRBJ2-7, the V gene TRBV5-1; the D gene is possibly TRBD1 (6 bases). Germline-derived CDR1 and CDR2 are SGHRS and YFSETQ. This CDR3 comprises 15 residues. V was trimmed by 4 bases and J by 0 bases, leaving 14 bases between them. CDR3 sequence: CASSIRDTSSYEQYF. The CDR3 nucleotides are TGCGCCAGCAGCATCCGGGACACCAGCTCCTACGAGCAGTACTTC.

V gene TRBV3-1 combines with J gene TRBJ2-7; D not resolved. CDR1 LGHDT and CDR2 YNNKEL come from the germline V gene (reference sequence). The CDR3 consists of 12 residues. The V end was cut by 0 bases, the J end by 7 bases, with 7 bases between. The CDR3 DNA reads TGTGCCAGCAGCCAAGAAACGAGAGAGCAGTACTTC. Translated, it gives CASSQETREQYF.

CDR3 in DNA: TGTGCCAGCAGTTTATATGCACGCCAGGAGACCCAGTACTTC. Translated, it gives CASSLYARQETQYF. The V call is TRBV12-3 or TRBV12-4, the J call TRBJ2-5; D remains ambiguous. This CDR3 comprises 14 residues. V gave up 2 bases and J gave up 5 bases, with 12 bases separating them.

The chain employs TRBV20-1 and TRBJ2-1; the D call may be TRBD1 or TRBD2 (5 bases each). V shed 6 bases and J shed 13 bases, with 22 bases lying between them. The CDR3 consists of 13 residues. CDR1 and CDR2 (germline): DFQATT, SNEGSKA (reference sequence). In DNA, the CDR3 is TGCAGTGCCGACAGTTATCGGGGTTCGGGTCAGTTCTTC. Translating it yields CSADSYRGSGQFF.

This chain connects TRBV4-2 to TRBJ1-2; D is undetermined. The V gene lost 0 bases and the J gene lost 8 bases, with 10 bases spanning the gap. Germline V gives CDR1 LGHNA, CDR2 YNFKEQ. CDR3 length equals 13 residues. The CDR3 here is CASSQDEGRGYTF. The CDR3 region has the DNA TGTGCCAGCAGCCAAGACGAGGGTCGCGGCTACACCTTC.

The chain combines TRBV6-5 with TRBJ2-1; the match to TRBD2 covers 7 bases. CDR1 and CDR2 from the germline V gene are MNHEY and SVGAGI. Trimming at V came to 0 bases and at J to 0 bases, leaving 5 bases not matched to a gene. This CDR3 region has 17 residues. This CDR3 is CASSYSSTGGSYNEQFF. The CDR3 DNA reads TGTGCCAGCAGTTACTCAAGTACGGGAGGCTCCTACAATGAGCAGTTCTTC.